This TCR beta chain was recovered during a study of breast tumors, draining lymph nodes, adjacent tissues. Findings and caveats of the study: Luminal-like breast cancer showed significantly higher tumor–nontumor repertoire similarity than basal-like. Data fit most tumor T cells coming from lymph node, expanding in tumor. Data only fit, rather than demonstrated, lymph node origin of most tumor T cells. Tumors had less TCR diversity than lymph nodes, more than nontumor tissue.

With respect to this clonotype: The antigen remains unidentified.

Trimming at V came to 8 bases and at J to 6 bases, leaving 6 bases not matched to a gene. The CDR3 sequence is 15 residues long. Germline CDR1 is MRHNA and CDR2 is SNTAGT. Samples came from axillary lymph nodes draining the breast cancer. TCRdb ran MiXCR on the multiplex PCR reads and lists one entry per CDR3 protein. The repertoire holds some 170,000 distinct CDR3 sequences, with about 34% as singletons. This clonotype originated in a female donor with breast cancer. Some clones in this sample may be carry-over from other donors' samples. The sequencing input was axillary lymph node tissue. J is TRBJ2-3 and V is TRBV6-4; 15 nucleotides line up with TRBD2. The CDR3 here is CASAGLAGGHDTQYF. For the CDR3, the DNA is TGTGCCAGCGCAGGACTAGCGGGGGGGCATGATACGCAGTATTTT.